A single sample is the source of the 22 T cell receptor beta chains below, sequenced in a study of blood T cell repertoires in COVID-19. Only in-frame clones appear in the TCRdb table, and some are missing; sequencing was by immunoSEQ multiplex PCR. The table includes 170,000 or so clones, approximately 82% detected once. Sequencing was carried out using PBMCs or T cells enriched from blood (not recorded which). The receptors originated from a woman aged 45-59 years who had recovered from COVID-19.

This clone was observed a handful of times. This sequence joins TRBV5-4 and TRBJ1-1, with TRBD1 identical over 7 bases. J gave up 3 bases and V 0 bases, and 2 bases lay outside the gene matches. The CDR3 totals 14 residues. Germline values: CDR1 SGHNT, CDR2 YYREEE (reference sequence). DNA for the CDR3: TGTGCCAGCAGCTTGGACAGGGGAGACACTGAAGCTTTCTTT. This sequence encodes CASSLDRGDTEAFF.

About this clone: Sequence at one end of the junction differs from germline and may be a read error. The CDR3 loop reads CASREDSFYQPQHF. In DNA, the CDR3 is TGTGCCAGCAGAGAAGACAGTTTTTATCAGCCCCAGCATTTT. The chain recombines TRBV6-1 with TRBJ1-5, with a tentative D call TRBD1 (5 bases). There are 14 residues in the CDR3. The germline V gene encodes CDR1 MNHNS and CDR2 SASEGT.

This rearrangement joins TRBV30 to TRBJ1-2, with D hard to call. V lost 0 bases and J 4 bases, leaving 3 bases between the germline ends. The germline V gene encodes CDR1 GTSNPN and CDR2 SVGIG (reference sequence). The CDR3 contains 11 residues. The CDR3 DNA reads as TGTGCCTGGAGTGTACTCTATGGCTACACCTTC. Its protein is CAWSVLYGYTF.

V and J are TRBV4-1 and TRBJ1-1; 7 nucleotides align to TRBD1. J was trimmed by 1 base and V by 1 base; bases with no gene match: 6. The CDR3 sequence is 16 residues long. Germline lookup yields CDR1 MGHRA and CDR2 YSYEKL. CDR3 loop: CASSQVRGPANTEAFF. CDR3 in DNA: TGCGCCAGCAGCCAAGTTAGGGGGCCGGCGAACACTGAAGCTTTCTTT.

This clone was picked up a small number of times. The chain links TRBV25-1 to TRBJ1-6; D is unresolved. This CDR3 has 17 amino acids. V was pared by 5 bases and J by 7 bases, with 21 bases between. Germline values: CDR1 MGHDK, CDR2 SYGVNS. CDR3 in DNA: TGTGCCAGCAGTTCCCCCTCGGGTGGGTCGAGGAATTCACCCCTCCACTTT. Its translation is CASSSPSGGSRNSPLHF.

This clone was observed a few times. The V gene is TRBV19, the J gene TRBJ1-2, with unresolved D. With 4 bases removed from V and 0 bases from J, the gap between germline ends came to 12 bases. CDR1 and CDR2 from the germline V gene are LNHDA and SQIVND (reference sequence). This CDR3 has 15 amino acids. The CDR3 DNA reads TGTGCCAGTAGTAGGTTGACACCAGCTAACTATGGCTACACCTTC. This sequence encodes CASSRLTPANYGYTF.

V and J are TRBV18 and TRBJ1-5; 10 bases agree with TRBD1. The germline V gene encodes CDR1 KGHSH and CDR2 LQKENI. The CDR3 runs 18 residues. With 3 bases clipped from V and 4 bases from J, the junction kept 12 bases outside the gene matches. The CDR3 DNA sequence: TGTGCCAGCTCACCCGGCAATTTGGGACAGGGGTCTAATCAGCCCCAGCATTTT. Its protein product is CASSPGNLGQGSNQPQHF.

The rearrangement uses TRBV24-1 and TRBJ2-5; the match to TRBD1 covers 9 bases. Trimming took 7 bases from V and 1 from J; bases not matched to a gene: 9. The CDR3 covers 16 residues. Per the germline V gene, CDR1 is KGHDR and CDR2 is SFDVKD. The DNA for the CDR3 is TGTGCCACCAGCCAAGGACAGGGGCGAATCCAAGAGACCCAGTACTTC. Amino acids: CATSQGQGRIQETQYF.

The chain joins TRBV28 to TRBJ1-6; TRBD1 matches at 11 bases. V was pared by 5 bases and J by 6 bases, with 6 bases of the junction left unmatched. CDR1 and CDR2 (germline): MDHEN, SYDVKM. The CDR3 spans 16 residues. The CDR3 spells CASSPGQGASNSPLHF. In nucleotides, the CDR3 is TGTGCCAGCAGTCCCGGACAGGGGGCGAGTAATTCACCCCTCCACTTT.

CDR3 residues: CASSTRRRGRLTGELFF. CDR3 coding DNA: TGTGCCAGCAGCACTCGAAGGCGGGGGCGATTAACCGGGGAGCTGTTTTTT. The chain links TRBV9 to TRBJ2-2; D may be TRBD2 (7 bases). The ends were cut back, 4 bases at V and 5 bases at J, with 21 bases in the middle. CDR1 is SGDLS, CDR2 YYNGEE, per germline. This CDR3 has 17 residues.

The gene calls are TRBV27 and TRBJ2-7; 7 bases match TRBD1. J lost 7 bases, V lost 6 bases, and 9 bases had no gene match. The V gene's germline CDR1 is MNHEY and CDR2 SMNVEV (reference sequence). The CDR3 has 13 amino acids. The CDR3 DNA follows: TGTGCCAGCAGCCAAGACAGGGACACGGAGCAGTACTTC. It specifies CASSQDRDTEQYF.

The chain joins TRBV5-1 to TRBJ1-2, with TRBD1 matching 11 bases. V lost 0 bases to trimming and J lost 4 bases; unmatched junction nucleotides: 2. Germline assignment: CDR1 SGHRS and CDR2 YFSETQ. This CDR3 contains 15 residues. CDR3 nucleotides: TGCGCCAGCAGCTTGGGAGGGACAGGGGGCTATGGCTACACCTTC. Residues: CASSLGGTGGYGYTF.

This chain uses TRBV6-5 with TRBJ2-3; a possible D gene is TRBD2 (6 bases). V shed 9 bases and J shed 2 bases, with 15 bases lying between them. CDR3 size: 14 residues. CDR1 is MNHEY and CDR2 is SVGAGI in the germline V gene. CDR3 protein: CASGGAGHTDTQYF. CDR3 nucleotides: TGTGCCAGTGGTGGGGCGGGGCACACAGATACGCAGTATTTT.

The chain carries TRBV18 and TRBJ1-1; weak D call: TRBD1 (5 bases). V was trimmed by 3 bases and J by 1 base, leaving 9 bases between them. The CDR3 runs to 14 residues. Germline assignment: CDR1 KGHSH and CDR2 LQKENI. CDR3 protein: CASSPGPGNTEAFF. The CDR3 DNA reads as TGTGCCAGCTCACCGGGGCCGGGGAACACTGAAGCTTTCTTT.

The chain joins TRBV5-1 to TRBJ2-7; D perhaps matches TRBD1 (6 bases). Trimming pared 5 bases from V and 5 bases from J, leaving 20 bases between. CDR1 SGHRS and CDR2 YFSETQ come from the germline V gene. The length of the CDR3 is 15 residues. The CDR3 DNA reads as TGCGCCAGCAGTACCTGGACAGCCAGCCTGAACGAGCAGTACTTC. Translated, it gives CASSTWTASLNEQYF.

This chain joins TRBV19 and TRBJ1-2, with D possibly being TRBD1 (6 bases). Germline V gene lookup returns CDR1 LNHDA and CDR2 SQIVND (reference sequence). This CDR3 has 13 amino acids. The V and J ends lost 9 bases and 4 bases respectively, with 15 bases between them. CDR3 bases: TGTGCCAGCTCAACAGGGTTCGGCTATGGCTACACCTTC. This sequence encodes CASSTGFGYGYTF.

This sequence joins TRBV9 and TRBJ2-1; maybe TRBD2 (5 bases). Trimming left V 0 bases short and J 8 bases short, with 12 bases between. Germline V lookup: CDR1 SGDLS, CDR2 YYNGEE. This CDR3 comprises 14 residues. The CDR3 loop reads CASSVGASPDEQFF. CDR3 bases: TGTGCCAGCAGCGTAGGGGCTAGCCCCGATGAGCAGTTCTTC.

Only a few counts were recorded for this clone. The chain uses TRBV28 and TRBJ1-6, with 8 bases lining up with TRBD1. CDR1 and CDR2 (germline): MDHEN, SYDVKM. V shed 6 bases and J 10 bases; nucleotides not matched to a gene: 11. The CDR3 sequence is 15 residues long. CDR3 in amino acids: CASSRSDREVSPLHF. CDR3 bases: TGTGCCAGCAGCCGATCGGACAGGGAGGTCTCACCCCTCCACTTT.

The chain has TRBV28 and TRBJ1-2, with 8 bases identical to TRBD1. Trimming at V came to 5 bases and at J to 6 bases, leaving 14 bases not matched to a gene. The CDR3 runs 16 residues. Looked up from germline, CDR1 is MDHEN and CDR2 is SYDVKM. The CDR3 region is CASSTSSHDRGHGYTF. The CDR3 coding sequence is TGTGCCAGCAGTACATCCTCCCACGACAGGGGCCATGGCTACACCTTC.

The chain links TRBV4-1 to TRBJ1-5; 9 nucleotides line up with TRBD1. Germline-derived CDR1 and CDR2 are MGHRA and YSYEKL. V was clipped by 2 bases and J by 10 bases; unmatched bases: 12. The CDR3 contains 16 residues. CDR3 loop: CASSQYTDRGNRPQHF. CDR3 DNA: TGCGCCAGCAGCCAATATACGGACAGGGGTAACCGACCCCAGCATTTT.

The chain combines TRBV12-1 with TRBJ2-1; TRBD1, the table's D call, was not compared with the DNA. TRBV12-1 counts as a pseudogene. The CDR3 runs 16 residues. The CDR3 DNA follows: TGTGCCAGCGATAATACTCAGGGCCAAGGACACAATGAGCAGTTCTTC. It is translated as CASDNTQGQGHNEQFF.

This chain joins TRBV6-6 and TRBJ1-2; maybe TRBD1 (6 bases). Germline values: CDR1 MNHNY, CDR2 SVGAGI (reference sequence). The CDR3 totals 13 residues. Trimming took 2 bases from V and 6 from J, leaving 10 bases between them. CDR3 nucleotide sequence: TGTGCCAGCAGTTACGTGGCAGGGGATGGCTACACCTTC. Residues: CASSYVAGDGYTF.